Given below is one T cell receptor beta chain in context. Its target is not known. The sample comes from a study of OX40 agonist ivuxolimab in advanced cancers. About the study: Patient treatment consisted of intravenous ivuxolimab administration every 2 weeks at 0.01 to 10 mg/kg. Findings and limits, study-wide: Expanded clones were, on average, more numerous in CD8+ T cells than in CD4+. Some patients without response likewise showed low normalized clonal expansion.

Assay used: immunoSEQ multiplex PCR; TCRdb lists only in-frame clones, some missing. The repertoire holds tens of thousands of clones, with 65% to 90% as singletons. The source material was CD4+ or CD8+ T cells sorted from blood, sampled in a trial of the OX40 agonist ivuxolimab. The sequence came from an adult with an advanced solid tumor such as melanoma, head and neck, liver or kidney cancer.

In DNA, the CDR3 is TGTGCCAGCAGGCTTGACAGGGACCAAGAGACCCAGTACTTC. Protein product: CASRLDRDQETQYF. This chain links TRBV2 with TRBJ2-5, with TRBD1 matching 7 bases. This CDR3 spans 14 amino acids. J lost 0 bases, V lost 6 bases, and 4 bases had no gene match. The germline V gene has CDR1 SNHLY and CDR2 FYNNEI.